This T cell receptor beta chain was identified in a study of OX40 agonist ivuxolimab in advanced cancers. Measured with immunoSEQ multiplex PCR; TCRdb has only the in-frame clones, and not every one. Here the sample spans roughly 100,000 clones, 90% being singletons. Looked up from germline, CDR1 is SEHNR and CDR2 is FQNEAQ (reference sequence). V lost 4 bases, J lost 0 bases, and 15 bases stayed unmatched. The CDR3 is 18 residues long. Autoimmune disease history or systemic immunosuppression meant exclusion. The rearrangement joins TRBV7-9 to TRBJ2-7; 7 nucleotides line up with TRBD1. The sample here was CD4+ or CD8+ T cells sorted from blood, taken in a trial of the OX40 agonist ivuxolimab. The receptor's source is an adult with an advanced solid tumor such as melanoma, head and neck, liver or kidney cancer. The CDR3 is CASSSDRRVPTLSYEQYF. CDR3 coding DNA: TGTGCCAGCAGCTCGGACAGGCGGGTCCCGACCCTCTCCTACGAGCAGTACTTC.